This T cell receptor (beta chain) came from a study of cytomegalovirus exposure and HLA in healthy donors. Study results and caveats: For cytomegalovirus status, the classifier reportedly gave diagnoses with high specificity and sensitivity.

The germline CDR1 and CDR2 sequences are MNHEY and SVGAGI. V lost 0 bases and J lost 7, with 9 bases in between. The CDR3 contains 13 residues. Remarks on this clone: Its antigen remains unknown.

In the PCR, 60 Vbeta and 13 Jbeta primers were used. Repertoires were generated with immunoSEQ multiplex PCR, while TCRdb's copy carries only in-frame clones and drops some. The data contain 150,000 to 200,000 clones, roughly 90% of them singletons. Sample: PBMCs. The chain links TRBV6-5 to TRBJ1-2; D uncertain. The sequence was collected from a boy aged 2 to 10 in good health and CMV-seronegative. CDR3 loop: CASSYSGPTGYTF. The DNA of the CDR3 is TGTGCCAGCAGTTACTCGGGCCCAACTGGCTACACCTTC.